The 16 T cell receptor beta chains below come from one sample, sequenced in a study of T cell repertoires in cytomegalovirus infection. These TCRs are of unknown antigen specificity. TCRdb fed the reads into MiXCR, producing one record per CDR3 protein. The table lists some 800,000 distinct CDR3 sequences, around 29% of them singletons. This specimen was cultured CD8+ T cells from PBMCs, taken from culture after CMV antigen stimulation. These receptors all stem from a human donor in good health (CMV status not recorded). Some clones in this sample may be carry-over from other donors' samples.

V usage is TRBV9 and J usage is TRBJ2-1; D possibly uses TRBD1 or TRBD2 (5 bases each). From germline, CDR1 is SGDLS and CDR2 YYNGEE. V lost 0 bases, J lost 4 bases, and 11 bases lay in between. The CDR3 sequence is 15 residues long. CDR3 loop: CASSVAGTEYNEQFF. CDR3 DNA: TGTGCCAGCAGCGTAGCTGGGACGGAGTACAATGAGCAGTTCTTC.

Only a few counts were recorded for this clonotype. The chain links TRBV7-3 to TRBJ2-5, with TRBD2 matching 8 bases. The ends lost 3 bases at V and 0 bases at J; junction bases unmatched: 3. The CDR3 extends over 15 amino acids. Germline assignment: CDR1 SGHTA and CDR2 FQGTGA. CDR3: CASSFGGGNQETQYF. In DNA form, the CDR3 reads TGTGCCAGCAGCTTCGGGGGGGGAAACCAAGAGACCCAGTACTTC.

The rearrangement links TRBV6-1 to TRBJ1-2; D gene uncertain. Germline V gene data show CDR1 as MNHNS and CDR2 as SASEGT. V lost 7 bases to trimming and J lost 5 bases, with 14 bases between them. There are 13 residues in the CDR3. CDR3 nucleotide sequence: TGTGCCAGCACTATTCCCGGGGTATATGGCTACACCTTC. Protein product: CASTIPGVYGYTF.

The DNA of the CDR3 is TGTGCCAGCAGTTACGCCCGGGAGGGGGCCGGGGAGCTGTTTTTT. As protein: CASSYAREGAGELFF. The rearrangement joins TRBV6-5 to TRBJ2-2; 8 bases are a match to TRBD2. The length of the CDR3 is 15 residues. V lost 2 bases to trimming and J lost 6 bases; unmatched junction nucleotides: 5. CDR1 and CDR2 from the germline V gene are MNHEY and SVGAGI.

This chain uses TRBV7-9 with TRBJ2-2, with 8 bases fitting TRBD2. V shed 4 bases, J shed 1 base, and the junction held 5 bases outside the gene matches. Germline CDR1 SEHNR, CDR2 FQNEAQ (reference sequence). This CDR3 is built from 16 residues. The CDR3 loop is CASSSRGGRNTGELFF. CDR3 DNA sequence: TGTGCCAGCAGCTCCCGGGGGGGGAGGAACACCGGGGAGCTGTTTTTT.

This clonotype was seen more than once but under ten times. V gene TRBV7-3 combines with J gene TRBJ2-1; unclear D gene. Germline V gene sequence: CDR1 SGHTA, CDR2 FQGTGA. This CDR3 has 16 residues. Trimming left V 1 base short and J 3 bases short, with 13 bases between. The CDR3: CASSLKGSHYYNEQFF. CDR3 in DNA: TGTGCCAGCAGCTTAAAGGGTTCCCATTACTACAATGAGCAGTTCTTC.

This clonotype was seen a few times. The gene calls are TRBV7-8 and TRBJ2-7; D is uncertain. Trimming left V 4 bases short and J 5 bases short, with 9 bases between. CDR3 size: 12 residues. CDR1 and CDR2 (germline): SGHVS, FQNEAQ. CDR3 sequence reads: CASSSRTNEQYF. CDR3 nucleotides: TGTGCCAGCAGCTCCCGGACGAACGAGCAGTACTTC.

This clonotype was seen many times. At one end the junction does not follow the germline gene, possibly because of a read error. The gene calls are TRBV12-3 or TRBV12-4 and TRBJ1-5; 7 positions agree with TRBD1. The CDR3 sequence is 15 residues long. CDR3 residues: CASSLEGASNQPQHF. CDR3 DNA: TGTGCCAGCAGCTTAGAGGGGGCGAGCAATCAGCCCCAGCATTTT.

The chain employs TRBV6-5 and TRBJ2-2; the match to TRBD1 covers 10 bases. V lost 7 bases, J lost 7 bases, and 9 bases stayed unmatched. The CDR3 is 15 residues long. Germline assignment: CDR1 MNHEY and CDR2 SVGAGI. CDR3 sequence reads: CASNPTGTGVGELFF. DNA of the CDR3: TGTGCCAGCAACCCGACCGGGACAGGGGTCGGGGAGCTGTTTTTT.

The rearrangement links TRBV2 to TRBJ1-1; tentative D call: TRBD1 (6 bases). V dropped 8 bases and J dropped 10 bases, with 20 bases sitting between them. Germline V lookup: CDR1 SNHLY, CDR2 FYNNEI. This CDR3 has 13 amino acids. DNA of the CDR3: TGTGCCAGCTTAAGGGGGTCACCACTTGGAGCTTTCTTT. This translates into CASLRGSPLGAFF.

CDR3 protein: CASSTATAKNIQYF. In DNA form, the CDR3 reads TGTGCCAGCAGTACAGCTACAGCCAAAAACATTCAGTACTTC. This chain connects TRBV5-6 to TRBJ2-4; D unresolved. This CDR3 contains 14 residues. Between the trimmed V and J ends, which lost 5 bases and 0 bases, there was a span of 9 bases. CDR1 SGHDT and CDR2 YYEEEE come from the germline V gene.

There are many counts of this clonotype. The chain joins TRBV7-6 to TRBJ2-7, with 10 bases that match TRBD2. V lost 4 bases and J lost 2; bases outside the gene matches: 5. The CDR3 sequence is 15 residues long. CDR1 and CDR2 from the germline V gene are SGHVS and FNYEAQ. The CDR3 is CASSSSGGGAYEQYF. CDR3 nucleotides: TGTGCCAGCAGCTCTAGCGGGGGAGGCGCCTACGAGCAGTACTTC.

This clonotype has only a few counts. The V and J genes are TRBV27 and TRBJ2-7; D is tentatively TRBD1 or TRBD2 (5 bases each). This CDR3 has 13 amino acids. Germline V lookup: CDR1 MNHEY, CDR2 SMNVEV (reference sequence). V was trimmed by 5 bases and J by 5 bases, leaving 13 bases between them. CDR3 nucleotide sequence: TGTGCCAGCAGTACCCTGGGGGTCCACGAGCAGTACTTC. This codes for CASSTLGVHEQYF.

The V call is TRBV12-3 or TRBV12-4, the J call TRBJ2-7; tentative D call: TRBD2 (5 bases). The CDR3 is 13 amino acids. Deletions cut 1 base from V and 7 bases from J, with 11 bases between. The CDR3 region has the DNA TGTGCCAGCAGTTTAGTAGGAACGGGGGAGCAGTACTTC. It is translated as CASSLVGTGEQYF.

This clonotype occurred a few times. This chain links TRBV7-3 with TRBJ2-1; TRBD2 aligns across 11 bases. Per the germline V gene, CDR1 is SGHTA and CDR2 is FQGTGA. V trimming: 5 bases; J trimming: 5 bases; junction bases outside the gene matches: 8. This CDR3 is 16 amino acids long. The CDR3 loop reads CASSALLAGADNEQFF. The CDR3 DNA reads TGTGCCAGCAGCGCCCTACTAGCGGGGGCCGACAATGAGCAGTTCTTC.

This clonotype showed up many times. The V and J genes are TRBV7-2 and TRBJ1-5; D is unresolved. Germline-derived CDR1 and CDR2 are SGHTA and FQGNSA. With 5 bases removed from V and 0 bases from J, the gap between germline ends came to 14 bases. This CDR3 has 16 residues. CDR3 sequence: CASSQGPSASNQPQHF. CDR3 nucleotide sequence: TGTGCCAGCAGCCAAGGGCCCTCAGCTAGCAATCAGCCCCAGCATTTT. The full variable domain, rest sourced from reference TRBV7-2 and TRBJ1-5, is GAGVSQSPSNKVTEKGKDVELRCDPISGHTALYWYRQSLGQGLEFLIYFQGNSAPDKSGLPSDRFSAERTGGSVSTLTIQRTQQEDSAVYLCASSQGPSASNQPQHFGDGTRLSIL.